What follows are 31 T cell receptor beta chains derived from one specimen sequenced in a study of T-cell reconstitution after alpha-beta-depleted transplantation in children. Unique molecular identifiers were incorporated into the prepared TCRbeta library. In TCRdb, the PCR reads were re-called with MiXCR into one record per CDR3 protein. In the table there are 200,000 to 250,000 distinct CDR3 sequences, around 9.6% of which are singletons. This specimen was PBMCs from the stem cell graft donor, taken from the stem cell graft. Source of these receptors: a human donor who donated a stem cell graft to a child with acute lymphoblastic leukemia.

This clonotype appeared a few times. J is TRBJ2-2 and V is TRBV24-1; D is ambiguous. CDR3 length: 16 residues. In germline, CDR1 is KGHDR, CDR2 SFDVKD. The germline V and J ends were trimmed by 5 bases and 7 bases, with 19 bases remaining between them. CDR3 nucleotide sequence: TGTGCCACCAGTGTTTCCGACTCCCTAGAGAACGGGGAGCTGTTTTTT. Protein: CATSVSDSLENGELFF.

This clonotype occurred many times. The J gene is TRBJ1-5, the V gene TRBV15, with D unclear. The CDR3 sequence is 15 residues long. V shed 0 bases and J shed 5 bases, with 11 bases lying between them. The germline gives CDR1 LNHNV, CDR2 YYDKDF (reference sequence). CDR3: CATSRDQGIDQPQHF. The CDR3 nucleotides are TGTGCCACCAGCAGAGATCAAGGGATCGATCAGCCCCAGCATTTT.

This clonotype was seen many times. The chain links TRBV12-3 or TRBV12-4 to TRBJ1-5; the match to TRBD1 covers 8 bases. The CDR3 is 15 amino acids. The V gene end was trimmed by 6 bases and the J gene end by 2 bases; junction bases not matched to a gene: 6. The CDR3 here is CASRTGAWGNQPQHF. The CDR3 DNA reads as TGTGCCAGCAGGACAGGGGCTTGGGGCAATCAGCCCCAGCATTTT.

This clonotype was counted between two and nine times. The rearrangement joins TRBV29-1 to TRBJ1-5; D remains unclear. V was clipped by 4 bases and J by 6 bases, with 16 bases between them. Per germline, CDR1 SQVTM and CDR2 ANQGSEA. The CDR3 extends over 14 amino acids. The CDR3: CSVGVNPTGQPQHF. The CDR3 DNA is TGCAGCGTTGGCGTGAACCCCACGGGTCAGCCCCAGCATTTT.

This clonotype has ten or more counts. V is TRBV7-2 and J is TRBJ1-4; TRBD1 might be the D (6 bases). Germline V gives CDR1 SGHTA, CDR2 FQGNSA. Trimming cost V 1 base and J 8 bases, with 17 bases left between them. The CDR3 extends over 16 amino acids. The CDR3 reads CASSLGGAGVGEKLFF. In DNA, the CDR3 is TGTGCCAGCAGCTTAGGCGGAGCAGGGGTGGGAGAAAAACTGTTTTTT. Based on the CDR3 plus reference TRBV7-2 and TRBJ1-4, the full variable domain is GAGVSQSPSNKVTEKGKDVELRCDPISGHTALYWYRQSLGQGLEFLIYFQGNSAPDKSGLPSDRFSAERTGGSVSTLTIQRTQQEDSAVYLCASSLGGAGVGEKLFFGSGTQLSVL.

In this sample, this clonotype turned up many times. The chain recombines TRBV3-1 with TRBJ2-7; tentative D call: TRBD2 (6 bases). The CDR3 has 15 amino acids. The germline gives CDR1 LGHDT, CDR2 YNNKEL (reference sequence). V lost 1 base and J lost 0, with 10 bases in between. The CDR3 DNA follows: TGTGCCAGCAGCCAAGGATCTAGCGCCTCCTACGAGCAGTACTTC. It yields the protein CASSQGSSASYEQYF.

DNA for the CDR3: TGCGCCAGCAGTATGGGCGGGAACCCAGATACGCAGTATTTT. As protein: CASSMGGNPDTQYF. V usage is TRBV5-1 and J usage is TRBJ2-3; D may be TRBD2 (6 bases). CDR1 and CDR2 from the germline V gene are SGHRS and YFSETQ. V was cut by 5 bases and J by 4 bases, with 14 bases left in between. This CDR3 region has 14 residues.

This clonotype was detected a few times. V is TRBV19 and J is TRBJ1-6; no firm D call. CDR3 size: 11 residues. From germline, CDR1 is LNHDA and CDR2 SQIVND (reference sequence). V was trimmed by 3 bases and J by 7 bases, leaving 1 base between them. The CDR3 DNA is TGTGCCAGTAGTATGAATTCACCCCTCCACTTT. As protein: CASSMNSPLHF.

The chain couples TRBV10-2 to TRBJ1-3, with TRBD1 matching over 7 bases. Germline V gene lookup returns CDR1 WSHSY and CDR2 SAAADI. The length of the CDR3 is 15 residues. The junction had 7 bases not matched to a gene; V was cut back by 6 bases and J by 2 bases. The CDR3 DNA reads TGCGCCAGCAGCTTCTCCGGGACAGCTGGAAACACCATATATTTT. Protein: CASSFSGTAGNTIYF.

This chain uses TRBV29-1 with TRBJ2-1; maybe TRBD2 (6 bases). The V and J ends lost 7 bases and 7 bases respectively, with 20 bases between them. Germline V gives CDR1 SQVTM, CDR2 ANQGSEA. This CDR3 comprises 14 residues. CDR3 amino acids: CSEGLPGDPNEQFF. CDR3 nucleotide sequence: TGCAGCGAAGGCCTTCCGGGGGACCCTAATGAGCAGTTCTTC.

V gene TRBV20-1 combines with J gene TRBJ1-6; 7 bases are a match to TRBD1. CDR1 and CDR2 (germline): DFQATT, SNEGSKA (reference sequence). Trimming cost V 0 bases and J 5 bases; bases outside gene matches: 13. This CDR3 is 18 amino acids long. This CDR3 reads CSARDKMTGRGNNSPLHF. Here the CDR3 DNA reads TGCAGTGCTAGAGATAAGATGACAGGGAGAGGGAATAATTCACCCCTCCACTTT.

There are a few counts of this clonotype. CDR3 nucleotide sequence: TGCAGTGCTAGAGCTGGCAGAGATATAATAGTGACCCAGTACTTC. Residues: CSARAGRDIIVTQYF. The genes are TRBV20-1 and TRBJ2-5, with D hard to call. The CDR3 length is 15 residues. V was pared by 1 base and J by 7 bases, with 19 bases between. The germline V gene has CDR1 DFQATT and CDR2 SNEGSKA (reference sequence).

V is TRBV6-1 and J is TRBJ1-5, with no clear D. The germline gives CDR1 MNHNS, CDR2 SASEGT. The germline V and J ends were trimmed by 10 bases and 0 bases, with 16 bases remaining between them. The CDR3 has 15 amino acids. CDR3 sequence reads: CATKIREYSNQPQHF. CDR3 bases: TGTGCCACCAAAATTAGGGAGTATAGCAATCAGCCCCAGCATTTT.

This sequence joins TRBV7-2 and TRBJ1-6, with D uncertain. V was clipped by 1 base and J by 0 bases, with 7 bases between them. This CDR3 region has 16 residues. Per the germline V gene, CDR1 is SGHTA and CDR2 is FQGNSA. For the CDR3, the DNA is TGTGCCAGCAGCTTAGGGGCTCGCTCCTATAATTCACCCCTCCACTTT. This gives the protein CASSLGARSYNSPLHF.

This clonotype showed up just a few times. This sequence joins TRBV30 and TRBJ1-5, with D tentatively TRBD1 (5 bases). CDR3 length: 17 amino acids. The germline V gene encodes CDR1 GTSNPN and CDR2 SVGIG (reference sequence). V was shortened by 3 bases and J by 1 base, with 19 bases between the two germline ends. In DNA form, the CDR3 reads TGTGCCTGGAGCACAGATGGGGGATCGGGGAGCAATCAGCCCCAGCATTTT. This encodes CAWSTDGGSGSNQPQHF.

In this sample, this clonotype turned up many times. The chain joins TRBV7-9 to TRBJ2-1, with D tentatively TRBD2 (6 bases). The germline gives CDR1 SEHNR, CDR2 FQNEAQ (reference sequence). The CDR3 is 20 amino acids. V shed 1 base and J shed 4 bases, with 26 bases lying between them. The CDR3 sequence: CASSLVDPGLSLIEYNEQFF. The CDR3 region has the DNA TGTGCCAGCAGCTTAGTCGACCCGGGACTCAGCCTTATCGAATACAATGAGCAGTTCTTC.

This clonotype has a count of ten or more. The CDR3, as DNA: TGTGCCAGCAGCCACGGAGGGGGTCGGACGCAGCCCCAGCATTTT. Residues: CASSHGGGRTQPQHF. The V call is TRBV7-9, the J call TRBJ1-5; maybe TRBD1 (6 bases). Trimming removed 5 bases from V and 7 bases from J, with 18 bases in between. Germline-derived CDR1 and CDR2 are SEHNR and FQNEAQ (reference sequence). CDR3 length: 15 residues.

This clonotype was seen ten or more times. The chain joins TRBV12-3 or TRBV12-4 to TRBJ1-4, with D possibly matching TRBD1 (5 bases). V was trimmed by 3 bases and J by 8 bases, leaving 13 bases between them. The length of the CDR3 is 14 residues. Here the CDR3 DNA reads TGTGCCAGCAGTTTTCGGGGGATGGGCGAAAAACTGTTTTTT. This sequence encodes CASSFRGMGEKLFF.

The chain is built from TRBV10-3 and TRBJ1-1; D is uncertain. The V end lost 7 bases, the J end lost 4 bases, and 16 bases lay between the germline ends. The CDR3 spans 14 residues. Germline-derived CDR1 and CDR2 are ENHRY and SYGVKD. The CDR3 DNA follows: TGTGCCATCAAAGATCTGGGTCTGAGCACTGAAGCTTTCTTT. This translates into CAIKDLGLSTEAFF.

The sample holds many counts of this clonotype. The V gene is TRBV18, the J gene TRBJ1-5, with 7 bases identical to TRBD1. Trimming took 4 bases from V and 0 from J; bases not matched to a gene: 9. The CDR3 length is 17 residues. Germline-derived CDR1 and CDR2 are KGHSH and LQKENI. The CDR3 bases are TGTGCCAGCTCACTTTCAGGACAGGAATATAGCAATCAGCCCCAGCATTTT. It specifies CASSLSGQEYSNQPQHF.

This clonotype was found a few times. The J gene is TRBJ2-6, the V gene TRBV24-1, with D possibly being TRBD1 or TRBD2 (5 bases each). Germline lookup yields CDR1 KGHDR and CDR2 SFDVKD. The V end was cut by 10 bases, the J end by 0 bases, with 15 bases between. The CDR3 is made up of 16 amino acids. The CDR3 DNA is TGTGCCACGCTGGGACGGCTAGACTCTGGGGCCAACGTCCTGACTTTC. Protein: CATLGRLDSGANVLTF.

The chain joins TRBV7-8 to TRBJ2-2; D gene uncertain. This CDR3 region has 15 residues. Between the trimmed V and J ends, which lost 5 bases and 5 bases, there was a span of 15 bases. Germline V gives CDR1 SGHVS, CDR2 FQNEAQ. This CDR3 is CASSLDMSWTGELFF. The CDR3 DNA sequence: TGTGCCAGCAGCCTAGACATGTCGTGGACCGGGGAGCTGTTTTTT.

The chain's CDR3 is CASSEAGGQFRHEQYF. Here the CDR3 DNA reads TGTGCCAGCAGTGAAGCAGGGGGACAGTTTCGGCACGAGCAGTACTTC. The rearrangement uses TRBV2 and TRBJ2-7; TRBD1 matches 7 bases. The V and J ends lost 0 bases and 5 bases, in that order; junction bases with no gene match: 10. CDR3 length: 16 residues. The germline V gene has CDR1 SNHLY and CDR2 FYNNEI.

The sample holds many counts of this clonotype. The chain employs TRBV19 and TRBJ1-5; D unclear. The CDR3 spans 12 residues. Trimming took off 6 bases at V and 1 base at J, with 4 bases between the two ends. Germline loops: CDR1 LNHDA, CDR2 SQIVND (reference sequence). CDR3 region: CASRGSNQPQHF. DNA for the CDR3: TGTGCCAGTAGGGGAAGCAATCAGCCCCAGCATTTT.

This chain connects TRBV7-8 to TRBJ1-5, with no clear D. V gave up 8 bases and J gave up 4 bases, with 18 bases separating them. CDR1 and CDR2 (germline): SGHVS, FQNEAQ. The length of the CDR3 is 15 residues. The DNA for the CDR3 is TGTGCCAGCCGACCGGGGAGAGGGATTAATCAGCCCCAGCATTTT. Residues: CASRPGRGINQPQHF.

The chain joins TRBV5-1 to TRBJ1-4, with D unclear. The CDR3 is made up of 14 amino acids. CDR1 is SGHRS and CDR2 is YFSETQ in the germline V gene. The V and J ends lost 1 base and 7 bases respectively, with 11 bases between them. The DNA of the CDR3 is TGCGCCAGCAGCTTGTGGGCAGGATCTGAAAAACTGTTTTTT. This gives the protein CASSLWAGSEKLFF.

V gene TRBV7-9 combines with J gene TRBJ2-7; 8 bases are shared with TRBD1. The CDR3 is 14 residues long. Germline assignment: CDR1 SEHNR and CDR2 FQNEAQ (reference sequence). With V trimmed by 4 bases and J by 4 bases, 6 bases remained unmatched. DNA for the CDR3: TGTGCCAGCAGCTCCCCTCAGGGGGCTTACGAGCAGTACTTC. Its protein product is CASSSPQGAYEQYF.

This clonotype was counted many times. This chain links TRBV4-1 with TRBJ2-2; D is uncertain. V was shortened by 1 base and J by 3 bases, with 6 bases between the two germline ends. CDR3 length equals 14 residues. Germline V gives CDR1 MGHRA, CDR2 YSYEKL. The CDR3 nucleotides are TGCGCCAGCAGCCAAGTTCCGTACACCGGGGAGCTGTTTTTT. Its protein product is CASSQVPYTGELFF.

The V and J genes are TRBV7-2 and TRBJ1-2; TRBD1 matches at 7 bases. J gave up 1 base and V 2 bases, and 28 bases lay outside the gene matches. Germline assignment: CDR1 SGHTA and CDR2 FQGNSA. The CDR3 covers 23 residues. CDR3 DNA sequence: TGTGCCAGCAGCTTACTACGAACGAGGAACCGGGACAGTCGACAATATAATAACTATGGCTACACCTTC. This gives the protein CASSLLRTRNRDSRQYNNYGYTF. Looking up the rest from reference TRBV7-2 and TRBJ1-2 gives the full variable domain: GAGVSQSPSNKVTEKGKDVELRCDPISGHTALYWYRQSLGQGLEFLIYFQGNSAPDKSGLPSDRFSAERTGGSVSTLTIQRTQQEDSAVYLCASSLLRTRNRDSRQYNNYGYTFGSGTRLTVV.

This clonotype showed up many times. V and J are TRBV10-3 and TRBJ1-2; 8 bases are a match to TRBD1. This CDR3 contains 14 residues. Germline V gene lookup returns CDR1 ENHRY and CDR2 SYGVKD. Trimming removed 5 bases from V and 6 bases from J; junction bases left unmatched: 8. This chain's CDR3 is CAISQGAEPNGYTF. DNA for the CDR3: TGTGCCATCAGTCAGGGGGCAGAGCCAAATGGCTACACCTTC.

This clonotype occurred many times. The rearrangement uses TRBV5-4 and TRBJ1-4; D is possibly TRBD1 (6 bases). With 4 bases removed from V and 4 bases from J, the gap between germline ends came to 14 bases. CDR3 length: 15 residues. Germline CDR1 is SGHNT and CDR2 is YYREEE (reference sequence). CDR3 nucleotides: TGTGCCAGCAGCGCAAACAGGGCTGTTAATGAAAAACTGTTTTTT. This translates into CASSANRAVNEKLFF.